These 8 T cell receptor beta chains were sequenced from one sample in a study of Graves' ophthalmopathy and Graves' hyperthyroidism. Amplification targeted the TCR beta CDR3 regions, with RNA transcripts as the source material. HTBI primers were used in a first-round RT-PCR, which preceded a second-round multiplex PCR. TCRdb redid the calling of the multiplex PCR reads with MiXCR, one entry per CDR3 protein. This table has about 240,000 distinct CDR3 sequences, 45% appearing once. Sequencing input: peripheral blood. Receptors originate from an adult man with Graves' ophthalmopathy.

This clonotype showed up just a few times. One junction end disagrees with the germline gene, perhaps due to a read error. The chain is built from TRBV10-3 and TRBJ1-1, with 7 bases matching TRBD1. This CDR3 has 13 residues. CDR1 ENHRY and CDR2 SYGVKD come from the germline V gene. The CDR3 loop is CASSGSVRGSAFF. Written as DNA, the CDR3 is TGTGCCAGCAGTGGAAGTGTCAGGGGGAGCGCTTTCTTT.

This clonotype was found once. Because it lacks the conserved phenylalanine or tryptophan at the end, this CDR3 is likely a read error. The limits of the CDR3 on the DNA are not certain, so only TCRdb's listed CDR3 is given. V and J are TRBV5-1 and TRBJ1-6; the table's TRBD1 call for D was not verified on the DNA. CDR1 and CDR2 from the germline V gene are SGHRS and YFSETQ. With termini counted, the CDR3 has 15 amino acids. The CDR3 protein is CASRQGAGNIQYFGA.

This chain uses TRBV24-1 with TRBJ2-6; D is unclear. The CDR3 is 15 residues long. Germline V gene data show CDR1 as KGHDR and CDR2 as SFDVKD. V lost 2 bases and J lost 1, with 5 bases in between. CDR3 nucleotide sequence: TGTGCCACCAGTGATTCAAGATCTGGGGCCAACGTCCTGACTTTC. It is translated as CATSDSRSGANVLTF.

This chain joins TRBV2 and TRBJ2-5; weak D call: TRBD2 (6 bases). CDR3 length: 13 residues. Germline CDR1 is SNHLY and CDR2 is FYNNEI. CDR3: CASGREPQETQYF. The CDR3 DNA is TGTGCTAGTGGACGGGAGCCCCAAGAGACCCAGTACTTC.

This rearrangement joins TRBV24-1 to TRBJ2-2; tentatively, D is TRBD2 (7 bases). Trimming took off 8 bases at V and 4 bases at J, with 13 bases between the two ends. Germline V gene lookup returns CDR1 KGHDR and CDR2 SFDVKD. The CDR3 extends over 14 amino acids. CDR3 sequence reads: CATTGRGATGELFF. CDR3 DNA sequence: TGTGCCACCACCGGTCGGGGGGCCACCGGGGAGCTGTTTTTT.

In its sample, this clonotype was seen a few times. The CDR3 protein is CASSLRGGNEKLFF. CDR3 nucleotides: TGTGCCAGCAGTTTACGGGGCGGTAATGAAAAACTGTTTTTT. The chain combines TRBV27 with TRBJ1-4, with D maybe TRBD1 (5 bases). Germline CDR1 is MNHEY and CDR2 is SMNVEV (reference sequence). The CDR3 extends over 14 amino acids. V was cut by 2 bases and J by 4 bases, with 8 bases left in between.

This chain joins TRBV12-3 or TRBV12-4 and TRBJ2-5, with unresolved D. V lost 3 bases, J lost 6 bases, and 8 bases lay in between. This CDR3 contains 12 residues. The DNA for the CDR3 is TGTGCCAGCAGTTTTGCAGGACAGACCCAGTACTTC. This translates into CASSFAGQTQYF.

The chain employs TRBV5-8 and TRBJ2-7; possibly TRBD2 for D (6 bases). Germline CDR1 reads SGHTS; CDR2 reads YDEGEE. The CDR3 extends over 15 amino acids. The V gene lost 2 bases and the J gene lost 6 bases, with 18 bases spanning the gap. CDR3 amino acids: CASSFKGKGGLEQYF. The CDR3 DNA is TGTGCCAGCAGCTTCAAAGGGAAAGGAGGGCTCGAGCAGTACTTC.